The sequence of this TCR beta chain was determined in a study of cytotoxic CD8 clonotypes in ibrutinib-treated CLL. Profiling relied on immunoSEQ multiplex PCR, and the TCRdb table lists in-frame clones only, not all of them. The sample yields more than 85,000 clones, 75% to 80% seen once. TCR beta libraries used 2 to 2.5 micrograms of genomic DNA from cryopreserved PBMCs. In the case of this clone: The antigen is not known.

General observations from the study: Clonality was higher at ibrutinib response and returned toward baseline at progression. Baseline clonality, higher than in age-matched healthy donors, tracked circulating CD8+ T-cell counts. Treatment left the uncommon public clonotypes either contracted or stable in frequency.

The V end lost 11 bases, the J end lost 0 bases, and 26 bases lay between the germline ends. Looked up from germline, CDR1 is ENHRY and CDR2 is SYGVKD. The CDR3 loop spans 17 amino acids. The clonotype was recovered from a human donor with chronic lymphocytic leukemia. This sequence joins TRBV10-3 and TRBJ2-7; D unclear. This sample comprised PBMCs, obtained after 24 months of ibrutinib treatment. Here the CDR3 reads CAACDPQRTNLSYEQYF. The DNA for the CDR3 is TGTGCCGCCTGTGATCCACAGCGAACGAACCTCTCCTACGAGCAGTACTTC.